The source of this TCR beta chain is a study of human T cells and chemical hapten exposure. This clonotype was detected only a few times. Each cDNA molecule in the library carried unique molecular identifiers. TCRdb analysed the RACE reads with MiXCR anew, one entry per CDR3 protein. The sample carries more than 70,000 distinct CDR3 sequences, about 12% recorded once. Time point defined: patch test 1, 2 weeks after DPC sensitization. Treatment denoted: therapeutic diphenylcyclopropenone sensitization with weekly scalp DPC. The sequenced sample was whole blood, obtained in connection with sensitization to the hapten diphenylcyclopropenone (DPC). The source is a woman in her sixties with alopecia areata. Some clones in this sample may be carry-over from other donors' samples.

CDR3 nucleotides: TGTGCCAGCAGTGTGATGTTGAACACTGAAGCTTTCTTT. Translation: CASSVMLNTEAFF. The chain has TRBV28 and TRBJ1-1; unclear D gene. CDR3 length: 13 amino acids. CDR1 MDHEN and CDR2 SYDVKM come from the germline V gene. Trimming pared 5 bases from V and 0 bases from J, leaving 7 bases between.